What follows are 22 T cell receptor beta chains derived from one specimen sequenced in a study of Tregs in tolerant kidney transplant recipients. Assay: immunoSEQ multiplex PCR; the TCRdb copy retains only in-frame clones and omits some. The profile shows 75,000 to 100,000 clones, around 90% of them singletons. The sequencing input was CD8+ T cells from blood. Every receptor here comes from a human donor in good health.

This chain joins TRBV6-5 and TRBJ2-5, with 7 nucleotides matching TRBD2. After removal of 5 bases from V and 1 base from J, the junction contained 7 bases not matched to a gene. Per the germline V gene, CDR1 is MNHEY and CDR2 is SVGAGI. The CDR3 has 15 residues. The CDR3 sequence is CASSGRGFLQETQYF. CDR3 DNA sequence: TGTGCCAGCAGTGGGCGGGGGTTCCTCCAAGAGACCCAGTACTTC.

The chain joins TRBV10-3 to TRBJ2-3; 7 positions agree with TRBD2. V dropped 3 bases and J dropped 2; count of bases not matched to a gene: 5. The germline gives CDR1 ENHRY, CDR2 SYGVKD. The CDR3 spans 15 residues. The DNA of the CDR3 is TGTGCCATCAGTGATTCGGGGGGATACACAGATACGCAGTATTTT. Its protein is CAISDSGGYTDTQYF.

V usage is TRBV10-3 and J usage is TRBJ2-1; weak D call: TRBD2 (6 bases). The CDR3 consists of 15 residues. Trimming cost V 3 bases and J 6 bases, with 15 bases left between them. Germline V gene data show CDR1 as ENHRY and CDR2 as SYGVKD. The CDR3 sequence: CAISDGGAGVNEQFF. The CDR3 DNA is TGTGCCATCAGTGATGGAGGGGCAGGAGTCAATGAGCAGTTCTTC.

J is TRBJ2-3 and V is TRBV27; maybe TRBD2 (5 bases). The CDR3 is made up of 16 amino acids. The V gene lost 5 bases and the J gene lost 3 bases, with 18 bases spanning the gap. Germline assignment: CDR1 MNHEY and CDR2 SMNVEV (reference sequence). This chain's CDR3 is CASSLFSDPGTDTQYF. CDR3 sequence (DNA): TGTGCCAGCAGTCTATTTAGCGACCCGGGGACAGATACGCAGTATTTT.

The chain combines TRBV30 with TRBJ1-1, with TRBD1 as a possible D gene (6 bases). CDR1 is GTSNPN and CDR2 is SVGIG in the germline V gene (reference sequence). The length of the CDR3 is 12 residues. Trimming pared 3 bases from V and 4 bases from J, leaving 9 bases between. The CDR3 nucleotides are TGTGCCTGGAGCATGACAGGCACTGAAGCTTTCTTT. Translated: CAWSMTGTEAFF.

The chain carries TRBV2 and TRBJ2-1, with 9 bases matching TRBD2. Germline loops: CDR1 SNHLY, CDR2 FYNNEI. V lost 8 bases, J lost 8 bases, and 7 bases stayed unmatched. The CDR3 is 13 amino acids. Here the CDR3 reads CASGGGALYEQFF. DNA of the CDR3: TGTGCCAGCGGCGGGGGGGCCTTGTATGAGCAGTTCTTC.

The rearrangement joins TRBV4-1 to TRBJ2-2; 8 bases line up with TRBD2. Germline V gene sequence: CDR1 MGHRA, CDR2 YSYEKL. V trimming: 4 bases; J trimming: 3 bases; junction bases outside the gene matches: 13. CDR3 length: 18 residues. CDR3 sequence reads: CASSPTPGTREHTGELFF. Here the CDR3 DNA reads TGCGCCAGCAGCCCCACTCCCGGGACTAGGGAACACACCGGGGAGCTGTTTTTT.

The table lists this clone with a count of one. The chain has TRBV16 and TRBJ1-3; D is possibly TRBD1 (6 bases). This CDR3 is 16 amino acids long. V was cut by 5 bases and J by 1 base, with 15 bases left in between. Germline CDR1 reads KGHSY; CDR2 reads FQNENV. CDR3: CASSSWTEESGNTIYF. The CDR3 coding sequence is TGTGCCAGCAGCAGCTGGACAGAAGAGTCTGGAAACACCATATATTTT.

The rearrangement uses TRBV12-5 and TRBJ1-2; 9 nucleotides agree with TRBD1. The germline V gene has CDR1 LGHNT and CDR2 FRNRAP. This CDR3 spans 16 amino acids. V trimming: 6 bases; J trimming: 5 bases; junction bases outside the gene matches: 13. For the CDR3, the DNA is TGTGCTAGTGGCCCGGACAGGGGACGGTACCTGTATGGCTACACCTTC. Protein: CASGPDRGRYLYGYTF.

This rearrangement joins TRBV9 to TRBJ2-3, with D possibly being TRBD1 (5 bases). CDR1 and CDR2 (germline): SGDLS, YYNGEE. CDR3 length: 13 amino acids. V was shortened by 9 bases and J by 2 bases, with 13 bases between the two germline ends. CDR3 DNA: TGTGCCACCCAGGGTGCGAACACAGATACGCAGTATTTT. It translates to CATQGANTDTQYF.

This clone appeared a single time. The rearrangement uses TRBV27 and TRBJ2-1; 8 bases are shared with TRBD1. With V trimmed by 8 bases and J by 4 bases, 16 bases remained unmatched. The CDR3 length is 17 residues. Per germline, CDR1 MNHEY and CDR2 SMNVEV (reference sequence). As DNA, the CDR3 is TGTGCCAGCGCCTACACCGCCCGGGACAGGTATTACAATGAGCAGTTCTTC. It specifies CASAYTARDRYYNEQFF.

This chain uses TRBV4-1 with TRBJ2-7; TRBD2 aligns across 14 bases. The junction had 8 bases not matched to a gene; V was cut back by 4 bases and J by 6 bases. Germline values: CDR1 MGHRA, CDR2 YSYEKL. The CDR3 has 16 residues. The CDR3 nucleotides read TGCGCCAGCAGCCCTAGTGTCGGACTAGCGGGGGGCGAGCAGTACTTC. It codes for CASSPSVGLAGGEQYF.

J is TRBJ1-1 and V is TRBV19; D is unresolved. This CDR3 has 13 residues. Trimming stripped 4 bases from V and 0 bases from J, with 6 bases between. Germline V gene lookup returns CDR1 LNHDA and CDR2 SQIVND (reference sequence). CDR3 region: CASSTLVNTEAFF. Here the CDR3 DNA reads TGTGCCAGTAGTACCCTCGTGAACACTGAAGCTTTCTTT. The whole variable domain, remainder taken from reference TRBV19 and TRBJ1-1, is DGGITQSPKYLFRKEGQNVTLSCEQNLNHDAMYWYRQDPGQGLRLIYYSQIVNDFQKGDIAEGYSVSREKKESFPLTVTSAQKNPTAFYLCASSTLVNTEAFFGQGTRLTVV.

The chain uses TRBV15 and TRBJ2-7, with TRBD1 identical over 8 bases. This CDR3 is built from 14 residues. V was pared by 8 bases and J by 0 bases, with 6 bases of the junction left unmatched. Per the germline V gene, CDR1 is LNHNV and CDR2 is YYDKDF (reference sequence). The CDR3 DNA reads TGTGCCACCGGGACAGGTTACAGCTCCTACGAGCAGTACTTC. It yields the protein CATGTGYSSYEQYF.

This chain connects TRBV11-2 to TRBJ2-7; no firm D call. The CDR3 loop spans 13 amino acids. Looked up from germline, CDR1 is SGHAT and CDR2 is FQNNGV. Trimming removed 6 bases from V and 6 bases from J, with 15 bases in between. The CDR3 loop reads CASRPTERPEQYF. The CDR3, as DNA: TGTGCCAGCAGGCCTACCGAACGGCCCGAGCAGTACTTC.

The chain uses TRBV19 and TRBJ2-3; D gene unclear. The CDR3 is 13 amino acids. Trimming took 3 bases from V and 5 from J, leaving 9 bases between them. Germline V gives CDR1 LNHDA, CDR2 SQIVND (reference sequence). The CDR3 DNA reads as TGTGCCAGTAGTATCCTTCTCGGAGATACGCAGTATTTT. As protein: CASSILLGDTQYF. The full variable domain, completed using reference TRBV19 and TRBJ2-3, is DGGITQSPKYLFRKEGQNVTLSCEQNLNHDAMYWYRQDPGQGLRLIYYSQIVNDFQKGDIAEGYSVSREKKESFPLTVTSAQKNPTAFYLCASSILLGDTQYFGPGTRLTVL.

The chain employs TRBV30 and TRBJ1-2; weak D call: TRBD1 (5 bases). V lost 0 bases and J lost 4, with 9 bases in between. The CDR3 totals 13 residues. CDR1 and CDR2 (germline): GTSNPN, SVGIG (reference sequence). This CDR3 is CAWSVRGAYGYTF. The CDR3 region has the DNA TGTGCCTGGAGTGTAAGGGGCGCCTATGGCTACACCTTC.

The V call is TRBV9, the J call TRBJ2-2; D unclear. This CDR3 region has 12 residues. Germline CDR1 SGDLS, CDR2 YYNGEE. Trimming removed 4 bases at V and 2 bases at J, with 3 bases between. The CDR3 DNA sequence: TGTGCCAGCAGCCCTAACACCGGGGAGCTGTTTTTT. Amino acid sequence: CASSPNTGELFF.

This rearrangement joins TRBV25-1 to TRBJ1-6; 9 bases fit TRBD1. CDR3 length: 15 residues. After removal of 1 base from V and 7 bases from J, the junction contained 2 bases not matched to a gene. The germline CDR1 and CDR2 sequences are MGHDK and SYGVNS. CDR3 sequence (DNA): TGTGCCAGCAGTGAATGGGGACAGGGCAATTCACCCCTCCACTTT. Translating it yields CASSEWGQGNSPLHF.

V usage is TRBV7-8 and J usage is TRBJ2-7; D might be TRBD1 (6 bases). V lost 7 bases to trimming and J lost 2 bases, with 18 bases between them. There are 15 residues in the CDR3. Germline-derived CDR1 and CDR2 are SGHVS and FQNEAQ. CDR3 DNA: TGTGCCAGCAATCACCGGGACACAGGGACCTACGAGCAGTACTTC. Translated: CASNHRDTGTYEQYF.

This clone was observed a single time. The rearrangement joins TRBV18 to TRBJ1-5, with D unclear. The length of the CDR3 is 14 residues. Trimming stripped 6 bases from V and 3 bases from J, with 12 bases between. Germline loops: CDR1 KGHSH, CDR2 LQKENI. The CDR3 is CASSTGGPNQPQHF. In DNA, the CDR3 is TGTGCCAGCTCCACGGGAGGACCCAATCAGCCCCAGCATTTT.

The chain uses TRBV9 and TRBJ1-6, with 7 bases aligning to TRBD1. The germline V gene encodes CDR1 SGDLS and CDR2 YYNGEE. After removal of 10 bases from V and 7 bases from J, the junction contained 5 bases not matched to a gene. This CDR3 has 12 amino acids. CDR3 sequence reads: CAGGGPNSPLHF. For the CDR3, the DNA is TGTGCCGGAGGGGGCCCAAATTCACCCCTCCACTTT.